A single sample gave rise to the 21 T cell receptor beta chains below, sequenced in a study of T cell responses to AZD1222 COVID-19 vaccine (dated by TCRdb to about 2021). The time point label, as the study defines it: baseline before first vaccination. The library was produced with the immunoSEQ multiplex PCR assay. TCRdb carries this immuneACCESS record with in-frame sequences only. Its versions omit some clonotypes, under half of them owing to an unresolved V gene in the studies checked, with the rest unexplained. The sample has more than 110,000 clones on record, roughly 92% of them singletons. The ten largest account for roughly 5% of the sample. The sample in question was peripheral blood, obtained on day 0 of AZD1222 vaccination. The receptor source for this set is an adult in good health.

CDR3 amino acids: CATSDEAGDSNQPQHF. The DNA for the CDR3 is TGTGCCACCAGTGATGAAGCAGGGGATAGCAATCAGCCCCAGCATTTT. The chain couples TRBV24-1 to TRBJ1-5, with D tentatively TRBD1 (6 bases). This CDR3 spans 16 amino acids. Germline-derived CDR1 and CDR2 are KGHDR and SFDVKD. V lost 3 bases and J lost 0, with 11 bases in between.

The chain combines TRBV5-1 with TRBJ1-2; D remains ambiguous. Trimming cost V 0 bases and J 8 bases, with 14 bases left between them. This CDR3 spans 14 amino acids. CDR1 SGHRS and CDR2 YFSETQ come from the germline V gene. The CDR3 nucleotides are TGCGCCAGCAGCTTGGCCAGATTCGGCTCGGGCTACACCTTC. It codes for CASSLARFGSGYTF.

The V and J genes are TRBV19 and TRBJ2-3, with 10 bases aligning to TRBD2. Germline lookup yields CDR1 LNHDA and CDR2 SQIVND (reference sequence). This CDR3 has 18 amino acids. Germline trimming cut 6 bases from V and 0 bases from J; bases unmatched to any gene: 12. The CDR3 spells CASRFRASGSYSTDTQYF. CDR3 DNA sequence: TGTGCCAGTAGATTTCGGGCTAGCGGGAGTTATAGCACAGATACGCAGTATTTT.

The rearrangement uses TRBV5-1 and TRBJ1-1, with D possibly TRBD1 on 5 matching bases. The germline V gene has CDR1 SGHRS and CDR2 YFSETQ. This CDR3 is 16 amino acids long. The V end was cut by 0 bases, the J end by 0 bases, with 12 bases between. CDR3 sequence: CASSLGVWGLNTEAFF. The CDR3 nucleotides read TGCGCCAGCAGCTTGGGGGTCTGGGGCTTGAACACTGAAGCTTTCTTT.

This sequence joins TRBV15 and TRBJ2-7; D possibly matches TRBD1 or TRBD2 (5 bases each). CDR1 and CDR2 from the germline V gene are LNHNV and YYDKDF (reference sequence). CDR3 length: 13 amino acids. V was cut by 5 bases and J by 2 bases, with 10 bases left in between. DNA for the CDR3: TGTGCCACCAGCCGGGACCCCACCTACGAGCAGTACTTC. Translating it yields CATSRDPTYEQYF.

This clone was detected a few times. The CDR3 loop is CASSPPASGGIEQYF. The CDR3 bases are TGTGCCAGCAGCCCTCCGGCTAGCGGGGGAATCGAGCAGTACTTC. The gene calls are TRBV9 and TRBJ2-7, with 10 positions matching TRBD2. Germline V gene lookup returns CDR1 SGDLS and CDR2 YYNGEE. There are 15 residues in the CDR3. The V gene end was trimmed by 4 bases and the J gene end by 6 bases; junction bases not matched to a gene: 10.

The V and J genes are TRBV19 and TRBJ1-2, with 8 bases identical to TRBD1. CDR1 and CDR2 from the germline V gene are LNHDA and SQIVND (reference sequence). The CDR3 contains 14 residues. Losses at the gene ends were 6 bases for V and 7 bases for J; bases not matched to a gene: 10. The CDR3 DNA sequence: TGTGCCAGTAGGAGGACAGGGTCTAATGGTGGCTACACCTTC. Its translation: CASRRTGSNGGYTF.

CDR3 loop: CASSLSDRVYGYTF. The CDR3 DNA sequence: TGCGCCAGCAGCTTATCGGACAGAGTATATGGCTACACCTTC. J is TRBJ1-2 and V is TRBV5-1; D is possibly TRBD1 (6 bases). Trimming took off 2 bases at V and 5 bases at J, with 13 bases between the two ends. Germline CDR1 is SGHRS and CDR2 is YFSETQ. The CDR3 is made up of 14 amino acids.

This sequence joins TRBV11-1 and TRBJ1-1, with D perhaps matching TRBD1 (5 bases). The CDR3 has 15 amino acids. Trimming removed 5 bases from V and 1 base from J, with 14 bases in between. The germline CDR1 and CDR2 sequences are SGHAT and FQDESV (reference sequence). The CDR3 coding sequence is TGTGCCAGCAGCCTGACCGGGACCACGAACACTGAAGCTTTCTTT. Translating gives CASSLTGTTNTEAFF.

The rearrangement joins TRBV5-6 to TRBJ2-5; D might be TRBD1 (6 bases). Germline-derived CDR1 and CDR2 are SGHDT and YYEEEE. The CDR3 has 15 residues. With 1 base removed from V and 3 bases from J, the gap between germline ends came to 13 bases. CDR3 loop: CASSLPTDRKETQYF. DNA for the CDR3: TGTGCCAGCAGCTTGCCCACGGACAGAAAAGAGACCCAGTACTTC.

V gene TRBV28 combines with J gene TRBJ2-2; TRBD2 might be the D (6 bases). Trimming cost V 6 bases and J 5 bases, with 19 bases left between them. Germline values: CDR1 MDHEN, CDR2 SYDVKM. The CDR3 totals 16 residues. The CDR3 DNA sequence: TGTGCCAGCAGCTCCCCGGGACTCTATGAAACCGGGGAGCTGTTTTTT. Protein product: CASSSPGLYETGELFF.

This chain uses TRBV2 with TRBJ1-2; D remains unclear. This CDR3 has 14 residues. Looked up from germline, CDR1 is SNHLY and CDR2 is FYNNEI. The ends were cut back, 1 base at V and 2 bases at J, with 8 bases in the middle. CDR3 sequence: CASSEVEDNYGYTF. The CDR3 nucleotides are TGTGCCAGCAGTGAAGTCGAGGACAACTATGGCTACACCTTC. The variable domain in full, completed from reference TRBV2 and TRBJ1-2, reads EPEVTQTPSHQVTQMGQEVILRCVPISNHLYFYWYRQILGQKVEFLVSFYNNEISEKSEIFDDQFSVERPDGSNFTLKIRSTKLEDSAMYFCASSEVEDNYGYTFGSGTRLTVV.

The gene calls are TRBV28 and TRBJ1-2; D is undetermined. V gave up 2 bases and J gave up 4 bases, with 8 bases separating them. Germline CDR1 MDHEN, CDR2 SYDVKM. This CDR3 has 13 amino acids. CDR3 sequence (DNA): TGTGCCAGCAGTTTACAGGCAGCCTATGGCTACACCTTC. It codes for CASSLQAAYGYTF.

The chain employs TRBV7-2 and TRBJ1-5; a weak D match, TRBD1 (5 bases). CDR1 is SGHTA, CDR2 FQGNSA, per germline. Trimming removed 1 base at V and 4 bases at J, with 11 bases between. The CDR3 runs 15 residues. CDR3 residues: CASSLDRTENQPQHF. As DNA, the CDR3 is TGTGCCAGCAGCTTAGACAGGACGGAGAATCAGCCCCAGCATTTT.

The rearrangement joins TRBV13 to TRBJ2-5; a weak D match, TRBD1 (6 bases). Per the germline V gene, CDR1 is PRHDT and CDR2 is FYEKMQ (reference sequence). The CDR3 covers 13 residues. Trimming took 8 bases from V and 4 from J, leaving 14 bases between them. The CDR3 here is CASGTDRRETQYF. The DNA for the CDR3 is TGTGCCAGCGGGACCGACAGGCGAGAGACCCAGTACTTC.

The chain links TRBV18 to TRBJ1-1, with D maybe TRBD1 (5 bases). Germline V lookup: CDR1 KGHSH, CDR2 LQKENI. This CDR3 contains 14 residues. The ends were cut back, 4 bases at V and 5 bases at J, with 14 bases in the middle. The CDR3 loop reads CASSLNLEGTEAFF. The CDR3 nucleotides are TGTGCCAGCTCACTAAACCTGGAGGGGACTGAAGCTTTCTTT.

V is TRBV19 and J is TRBJ2-3; 10 bases align to TRBD2. V lost 7 bases, J lost 5 bases, and 12 bases stayed unmatched. Germline loops: CDR1 LNHDA, CDR2 SQIVND (reference sequence). This CDR3 is built from 16 residues. CDR3 coding DNA: TGTGCCAGTACTCTCGGGCCTAGCGGGGGTGGAGATACGCAGTATTTT. It yields the protein CASTLGPSGGGDTQYF.

This sequence joins TRBV19 and TRBJ2-3; the D is unclear. Germline CDR1 is LNHDA and CDR2 is SQIVND (reference sequence). Trimming cost V 0 bases and J 9 bases, with 13 bases left between them. CDR3 length: 14 amino acids. CDR3 sequence reads: CASSIEAARRTQYF. The CDR3 DNA sequence: TGTGCCAGTAGTATAGAGGCAGCCCGGCGGACGCAGTATTTT.

The CDR3 loop is CASSRILGRGFGYTF. The CDR3 DNA reads as TGTGCCAGCAGCCGTATACTCGGCAGGGGGTTTGGCTACACCTTC. The chain employs TRBV28 and TRBJ1-2; TRBD1 aligns across 7 bases. The germline CDR1 and CDR2 sequences are MDHEN and SYDVKM. Unmatched junction bases numbered 14, after V lost 6 bases and J lost 7 bases. This CDR3 region has 15 residues.

The sample holds one count of this clone. Within the sample, other DNA sequences also encode this same CDR3. This chain joins TRBV7-9 and TRBJ2-3; unclear D gene. Between the trimmed V and J ends, which lost 1 base and 4 bases, there was a span of 3 bases. Germline-derived CDR1 and CDR2 are SEHNR and FQNEAQ (reference sequence). CDR3 size: 12 residues. The CDR3 loop reads CASSLGADTQYF. The CDR3 coding sequence is TGTGCCAGCAGCTTAGGAGCAGATACGCAGTATTTT.

The gene calls are TRBV24-1 and TRBJ2-1; possibly TRBD1 or TRBD2 for D (5 bases each). The CDR3 is 19 amino acids. The V end lost 0 bases, the J end lost 7 bases, and 24 bases lay between the germline ends. Germline V CDR1 and CDR2: KGHDR, SFDVKD. The CDR3 coding sequence is TGTGCCACCAGTGATTTGCGGGACCTGTTAGAACCGACAAGGAATGAGCAGTTCTTC. Protein sequence: CATSDLRDLLEPTRNEQFF.